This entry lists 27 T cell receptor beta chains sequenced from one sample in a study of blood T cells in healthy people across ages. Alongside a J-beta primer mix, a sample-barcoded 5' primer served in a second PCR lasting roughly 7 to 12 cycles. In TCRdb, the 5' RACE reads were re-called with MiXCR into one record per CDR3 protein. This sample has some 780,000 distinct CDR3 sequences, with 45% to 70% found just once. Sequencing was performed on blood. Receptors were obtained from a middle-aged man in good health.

DNA of the CDR3: TGTGCCACCGAGCTGGGGGCCTCTAAAGGGGGGACCCAGTACTTC. This gives the protein CATELGASKGGTQYF. This chain connects TRBV15 to TRBJ2-5, with D perhaps matching TRBD1 (6 bases). The length of the CDR3 is 15 residues. CDR1 LNHNV and CDR2 YYDKDF come from the germline V gene (reference sequence). Deletions cut 8 bases from V and 7 bases from J, with 23 bases between.

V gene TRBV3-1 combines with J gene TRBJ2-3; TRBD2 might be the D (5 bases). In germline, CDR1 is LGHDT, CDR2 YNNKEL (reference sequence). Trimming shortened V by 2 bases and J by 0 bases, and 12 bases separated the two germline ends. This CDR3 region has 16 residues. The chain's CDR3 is CASSQYARGSTDTQYF. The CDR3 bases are TGTGCCAGCAGCCAATATGCTCGGGGAAGCACAGATACGCAGTATTTT.

The CDR3 DNA is TGTGCCAGCAGCTTAGCCATCCGGGACACCCTGTCCTACGAGCAGTACTTC. Translating gives CASSLAIRDTLSYEQYF. This chain joins TRBV7-2 and TRBJ2-7; D is perhaps TRBD1 (6 bases). CDR3 length: 17 amino acids. Looked up from germline, CDR1 is SGHTA and CDR2 is FQGNSA. Trimming pared 0 bases from V and 1 base from J, leaving 16 bases between.

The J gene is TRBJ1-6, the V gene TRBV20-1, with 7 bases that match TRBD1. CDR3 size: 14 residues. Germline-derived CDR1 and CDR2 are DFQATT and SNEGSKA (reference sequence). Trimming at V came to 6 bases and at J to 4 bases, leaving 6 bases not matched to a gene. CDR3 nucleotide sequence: TGCAGTGCGGCAGGACAGGCGTATAATTCACCCCTCCACTTT. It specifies CSAAGQAYNSPLHF.

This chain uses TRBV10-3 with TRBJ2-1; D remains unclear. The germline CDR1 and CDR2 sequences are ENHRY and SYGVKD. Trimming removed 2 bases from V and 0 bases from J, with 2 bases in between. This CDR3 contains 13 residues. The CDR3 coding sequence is TGTGCCATCAGTGAGAGCTCCTACAATGAGCAGTTCTTC. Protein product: CAISESSYNEQFF.

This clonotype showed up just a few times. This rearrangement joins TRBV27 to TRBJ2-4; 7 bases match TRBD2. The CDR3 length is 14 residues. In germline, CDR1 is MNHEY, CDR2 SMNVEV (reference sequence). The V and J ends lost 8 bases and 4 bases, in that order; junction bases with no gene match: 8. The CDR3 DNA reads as TGTGCCAGCTGGGGGAGCGGGGTTAAAAACATTCAGTACTTC. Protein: CASWGSGVKNIQYF.

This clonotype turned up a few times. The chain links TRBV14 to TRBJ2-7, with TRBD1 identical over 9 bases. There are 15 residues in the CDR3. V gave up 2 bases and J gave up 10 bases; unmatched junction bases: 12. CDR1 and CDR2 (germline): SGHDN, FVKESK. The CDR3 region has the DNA TGTGCCAGCAGCCAACGCGGCGGGACAGGGTTGGCCCAGTACTTC. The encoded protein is CASSQRGGTGLAQYF.

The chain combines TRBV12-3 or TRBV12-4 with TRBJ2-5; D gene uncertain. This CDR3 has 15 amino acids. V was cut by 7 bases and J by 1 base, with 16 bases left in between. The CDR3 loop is CASNDNPPPQETQYF. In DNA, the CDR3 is TGTGCCAGCAACGACAATCCCCCGCCCCAAGAGACCCAGTACTTC.

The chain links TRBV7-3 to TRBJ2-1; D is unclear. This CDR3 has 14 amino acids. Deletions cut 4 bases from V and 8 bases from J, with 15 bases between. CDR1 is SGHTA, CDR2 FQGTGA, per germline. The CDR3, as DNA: TGTGCCAGCAGCTACGGTTCCTCTCGCGATGAGCAGTTCTTC. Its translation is CASSYGSSRDEQFF.

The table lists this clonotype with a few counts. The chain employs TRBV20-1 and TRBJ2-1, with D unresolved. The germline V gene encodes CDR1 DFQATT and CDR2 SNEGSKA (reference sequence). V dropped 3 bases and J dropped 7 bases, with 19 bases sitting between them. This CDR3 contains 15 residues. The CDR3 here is CSARPYYLALNEQFF. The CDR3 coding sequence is TGCAGTGCTAGGCCTTACTATCTTGCTCTGAATGAGCAGTTCTTC.

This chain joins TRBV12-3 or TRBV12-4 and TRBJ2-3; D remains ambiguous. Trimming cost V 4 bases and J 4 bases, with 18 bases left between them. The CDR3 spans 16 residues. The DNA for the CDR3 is TGTGCCAGCAGTTCGGAGAGATCCCTAGGGCCAGATACGCAGTATTTT. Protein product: CASSSERSLGPDTQYF.

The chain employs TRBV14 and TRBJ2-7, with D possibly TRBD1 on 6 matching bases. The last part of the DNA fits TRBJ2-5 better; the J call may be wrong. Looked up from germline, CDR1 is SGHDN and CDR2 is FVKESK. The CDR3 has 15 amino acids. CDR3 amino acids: CASSQDMGAGETQYF. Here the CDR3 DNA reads TGTGCCAGCAGCCAAGATATGGGGGCCGGGGAGACCCAGTACTTC.

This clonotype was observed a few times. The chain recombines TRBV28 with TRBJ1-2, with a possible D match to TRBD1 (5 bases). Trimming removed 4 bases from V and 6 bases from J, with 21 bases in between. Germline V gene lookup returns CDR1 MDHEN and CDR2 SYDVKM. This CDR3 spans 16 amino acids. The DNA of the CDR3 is TGTGCCAGCAGTTCCGAGGGACCACAGCGAAATCATGGCTACACCTTC. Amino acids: CASSSEGPQRNHGYTF.

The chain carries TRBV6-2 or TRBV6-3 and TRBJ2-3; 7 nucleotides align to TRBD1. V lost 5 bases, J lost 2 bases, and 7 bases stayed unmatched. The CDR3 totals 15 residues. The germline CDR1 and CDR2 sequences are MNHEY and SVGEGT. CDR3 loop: CASSPRTGPTDTQYF. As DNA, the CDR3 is TGTGCCAGCAGTCCCAGGACAGGACCCACAGATACGCAGTATTTT.

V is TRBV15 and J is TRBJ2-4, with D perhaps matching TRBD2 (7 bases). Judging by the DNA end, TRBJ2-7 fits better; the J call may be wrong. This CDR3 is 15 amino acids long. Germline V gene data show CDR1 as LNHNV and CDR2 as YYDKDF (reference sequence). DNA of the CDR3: TGTGCCACCAGCAGAGAGAGGGGGGGGCTCTACGAGCAGTACTTC. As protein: CATSRERGGLYEQYF.

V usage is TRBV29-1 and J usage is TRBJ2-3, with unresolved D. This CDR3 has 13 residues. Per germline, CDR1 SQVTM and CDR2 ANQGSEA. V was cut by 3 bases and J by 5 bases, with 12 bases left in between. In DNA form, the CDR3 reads TGCAGCGTTGACGCTTCGGTGGGAGATACGCAGTATTTT. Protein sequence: CSVDASVGDTQYF.

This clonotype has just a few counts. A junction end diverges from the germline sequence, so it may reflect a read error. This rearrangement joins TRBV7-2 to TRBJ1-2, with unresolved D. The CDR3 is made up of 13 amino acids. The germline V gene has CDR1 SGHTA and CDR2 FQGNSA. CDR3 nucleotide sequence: TGTGCCAGCAGCGTAGCCTCGGCGGGAAGCTACACCTTC. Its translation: CASSVASAGSYTF.

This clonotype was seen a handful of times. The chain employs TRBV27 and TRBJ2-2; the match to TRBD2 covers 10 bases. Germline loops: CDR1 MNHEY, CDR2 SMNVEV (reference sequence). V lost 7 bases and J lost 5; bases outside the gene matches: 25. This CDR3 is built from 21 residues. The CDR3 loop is CASTLLVGVGASGSGTGELFF. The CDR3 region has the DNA TGTGCCAGCACTCTATTGGTCGGAGTTGGGGCTAGCGGGAGCGGGACCGGGGAGCTGTTTTTT.

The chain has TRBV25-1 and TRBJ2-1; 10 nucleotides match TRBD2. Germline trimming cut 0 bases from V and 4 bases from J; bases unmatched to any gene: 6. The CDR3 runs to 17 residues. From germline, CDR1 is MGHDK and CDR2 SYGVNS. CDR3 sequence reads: CASSEYRLAGAYNEQFF. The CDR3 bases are TGTGCCAGCAGTGAATATCGTCTAGCGGGAGCGTACAATGAGCAGTTCTTC.

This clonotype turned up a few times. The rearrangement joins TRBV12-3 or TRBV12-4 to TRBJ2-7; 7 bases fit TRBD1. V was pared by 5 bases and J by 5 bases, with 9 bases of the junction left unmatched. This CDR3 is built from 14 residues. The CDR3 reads CASSPGTVDHEQYF. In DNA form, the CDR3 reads TGTGCCAGCAGTCCCGGGACAGTGGATCACGAGCAGTACTTC.

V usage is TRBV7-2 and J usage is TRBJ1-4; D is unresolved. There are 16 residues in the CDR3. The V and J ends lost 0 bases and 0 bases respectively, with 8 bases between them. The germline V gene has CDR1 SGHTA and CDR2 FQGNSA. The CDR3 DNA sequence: TGTGCCAGCAGCTTAGCCACAGCAACAACTAATGAAAAACTGTTTTTT. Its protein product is CASSLATATTNEKLFF.

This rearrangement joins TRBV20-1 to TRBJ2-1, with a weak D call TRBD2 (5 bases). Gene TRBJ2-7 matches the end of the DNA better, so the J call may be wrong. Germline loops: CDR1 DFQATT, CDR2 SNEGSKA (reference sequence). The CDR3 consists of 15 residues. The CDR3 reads CSAPRRSGAYNEQYF. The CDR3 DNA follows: TGCAGTGCCCCGCGGCGCAGCGGAGCCTACAATGAGCAGTACTTC.

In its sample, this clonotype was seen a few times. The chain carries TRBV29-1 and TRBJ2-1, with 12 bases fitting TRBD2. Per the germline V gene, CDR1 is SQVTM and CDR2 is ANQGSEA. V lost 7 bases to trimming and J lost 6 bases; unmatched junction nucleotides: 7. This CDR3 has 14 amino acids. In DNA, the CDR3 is TGCAGCGCCCAGACTAGCGGGGGCCCCAATGAGCAGTTCTTC. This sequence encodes CSAQTSGGPNEQFF.

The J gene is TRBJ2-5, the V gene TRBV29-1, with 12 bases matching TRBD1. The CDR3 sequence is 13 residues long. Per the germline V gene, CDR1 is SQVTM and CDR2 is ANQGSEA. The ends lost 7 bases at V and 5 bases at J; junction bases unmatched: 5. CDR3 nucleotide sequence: TGCAGCGGAGGGACAGGGGGCGCGGAGACCCAGTACTTC. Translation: CSGGTGGAETQYF.

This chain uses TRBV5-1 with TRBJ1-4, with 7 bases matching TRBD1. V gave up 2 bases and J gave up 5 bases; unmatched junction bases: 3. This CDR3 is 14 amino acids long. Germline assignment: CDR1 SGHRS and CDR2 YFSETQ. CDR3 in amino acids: CASSFTGDNEKLFF. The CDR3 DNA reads TGCGCCAGCAGCTTTACAGGGGACAATGAAAAACTGTTTTTT.

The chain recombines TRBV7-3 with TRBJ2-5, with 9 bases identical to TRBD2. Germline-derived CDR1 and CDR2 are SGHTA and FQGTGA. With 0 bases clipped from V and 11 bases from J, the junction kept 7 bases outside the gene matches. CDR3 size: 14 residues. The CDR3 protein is CASSLTAGGDEQYF. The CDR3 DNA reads TGTGCCAGCAGCTTAACCGCGGGAGGGGATGAGCAGTACTTC.

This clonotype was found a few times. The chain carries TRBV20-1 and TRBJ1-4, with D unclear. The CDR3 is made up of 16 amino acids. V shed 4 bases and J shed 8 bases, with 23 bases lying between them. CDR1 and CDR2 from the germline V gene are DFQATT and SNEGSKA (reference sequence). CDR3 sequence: CSANSRPSPFGEKLFF. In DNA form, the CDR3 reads TGCAGTGCTAATTCAAGGCCCTCCCCTTTTGGGGAAAAACTGTTTTTT.